The rows below give T cell receptor beta chains drawn from one sample of a study of T cells in Graves' hyperthyroidism and ophthalmopathy. MiXCR was run by TCRdb on the multiplex PCR reads, yielding one entry per CDR3 protein. The sample has 450,000 to 700,000 distinct CDR3 sequences, 46% seen once. The specimen was peripheral blood or thyroid tissue (not recorded which). The receptor set was obtained from an adult woman with Graves' disease, either hyperthyroidism or ophthalmopathy (not recorded which). The CDR3 runs from the conserved cysteine through the conserved F or W. The order of the fields is CDR3 protein, J gene, V gene.

CDR3aa: CSRITGNGYTF
j_gene: TRBJ1-2
v_gene: TRBV29-1

CDR3aa: CAISDQGSKLFF
j_gene: TRBJ1-4
v_gene: TRBV10-3

CDR3aa: CASSVGELSFNEKLFF
j_gene: TRBJ1-4
v_gene: TRBV13

CDR3aa: CASSTRGFNQPQHF
j_gene: TRBJ1-5
v_gene: TRBV6-6

CDR3aa: CASSEFVGPGELFF
j_gene: TRBJ2-2
v_gene: TRBV2

CDR3aa: CASSQQLRDIPYEQYF
j_gene: TRBJ2-7
v_gene: TRBV4-1

CDR3aa: CASSLDRVEQYF
j_gene: TRBJ2-7
v_gene: TRBV5-1

CDR3aa: CASSASGRGYEQYF
j_gene: TRBJ2-7
v_gene: TRBV7-9

CDR3aa: CASSLRTGYSYEQYF
j_gene: TRBJ2-7
v_gene: TRBV12-3/TRBV12-4

CDR3aa: CASSARLGPNLYNSPLHF
j_gene: TRBJ1-6
v_gene: TRBV7-8

CDR3aa: CSARSWGGNQPQHF
j_gene: TRBJ1-5
v_gene: TRBV20-1

CDR3aa: CASSQEFWTRNTEAFF
j_gene: TRBJ1-1
v_gene: TRBV9

CDR3aa: CASSLRRLAVSSYEQYF
j_gene: TRBJ2-7
v_gene: TRBV13

CDR3aa: CASSESSTRGKETQYF
j_gene: TRBJ2-5
v_gene: TRBV10-1

CDR3aa: CASSFTGNGGGTEAFF
j_gene: TRBJ1-1
v_gene: TRBV5-1

CDR3aa: CASRYSGGTGELFF
j_gene: TRBJ2-2
v_gene: TRBV6-6

CDR3aa: CASSQTGDGSNQPQHF
j_gene: TRBJ1-5
v_gene: TRBV3-1

CDR3aa: CLGAAWDRLYGYTF
j_gene: TRBJ1-2
v_gene: TRBV20-1

CDR3aa: CSFRTVAYEQYF
j_gene: TRBJ2-7
v_gene: TRBV29-1

CDR3aa: CANTLLAGQETQYF
j_gene: TRBJ2-5
v_gene: TRBV2

CDR3aa: CSVEADRGPYEQYF
j_gene: TRBJ2-7
v_gene: TRBV29-1

CDR3aa: CASSFWTGRRAGELFF
j_gene: TRBJ2-2
v_gene: TRBV7-9

CDR3aa: CAISEGGVGYTF
j_gene: TRBJ1-2
v_gene: TRBV10-3

CDR3aa: CAGSQDRGSDQPQHF
j_gene: TRBJ1-5
v_gene: TRBV4-1

CDR3aa: CSAHSGLDQPQHF
j_gene: TRBJ1-5
v_gene: TRBV20-1

CDR3aa: CASSSPGRPDYEQYF
j_gene: TRBJ2-7
v_gene: TRBV28

CDR3aa: CASSLERGRRTEAFF
j_gene: TRBJ1-1
v_gene: TRBV7-9

CDR3aa: CASIGTGRIGELFF
j_gene: TRBJ2-2
v_gene: TRBV27